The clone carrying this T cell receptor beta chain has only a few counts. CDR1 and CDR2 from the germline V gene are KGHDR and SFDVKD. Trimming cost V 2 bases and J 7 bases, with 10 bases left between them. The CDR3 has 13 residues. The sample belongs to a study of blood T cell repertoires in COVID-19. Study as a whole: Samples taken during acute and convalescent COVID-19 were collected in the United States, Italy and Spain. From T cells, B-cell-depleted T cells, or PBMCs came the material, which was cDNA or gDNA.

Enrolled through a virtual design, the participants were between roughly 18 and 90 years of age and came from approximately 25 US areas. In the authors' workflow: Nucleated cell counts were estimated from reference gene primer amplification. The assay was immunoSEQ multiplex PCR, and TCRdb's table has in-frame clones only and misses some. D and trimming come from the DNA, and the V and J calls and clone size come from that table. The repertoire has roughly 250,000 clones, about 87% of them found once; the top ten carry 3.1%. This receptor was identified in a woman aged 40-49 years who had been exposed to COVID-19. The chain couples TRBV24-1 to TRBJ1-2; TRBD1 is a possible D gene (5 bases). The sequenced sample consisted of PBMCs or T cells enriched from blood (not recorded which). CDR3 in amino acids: CATSDWDGAGYTF. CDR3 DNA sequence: TGTGCCACCAGTGATTGGGATGGGGCTGGCTACACCTTC.